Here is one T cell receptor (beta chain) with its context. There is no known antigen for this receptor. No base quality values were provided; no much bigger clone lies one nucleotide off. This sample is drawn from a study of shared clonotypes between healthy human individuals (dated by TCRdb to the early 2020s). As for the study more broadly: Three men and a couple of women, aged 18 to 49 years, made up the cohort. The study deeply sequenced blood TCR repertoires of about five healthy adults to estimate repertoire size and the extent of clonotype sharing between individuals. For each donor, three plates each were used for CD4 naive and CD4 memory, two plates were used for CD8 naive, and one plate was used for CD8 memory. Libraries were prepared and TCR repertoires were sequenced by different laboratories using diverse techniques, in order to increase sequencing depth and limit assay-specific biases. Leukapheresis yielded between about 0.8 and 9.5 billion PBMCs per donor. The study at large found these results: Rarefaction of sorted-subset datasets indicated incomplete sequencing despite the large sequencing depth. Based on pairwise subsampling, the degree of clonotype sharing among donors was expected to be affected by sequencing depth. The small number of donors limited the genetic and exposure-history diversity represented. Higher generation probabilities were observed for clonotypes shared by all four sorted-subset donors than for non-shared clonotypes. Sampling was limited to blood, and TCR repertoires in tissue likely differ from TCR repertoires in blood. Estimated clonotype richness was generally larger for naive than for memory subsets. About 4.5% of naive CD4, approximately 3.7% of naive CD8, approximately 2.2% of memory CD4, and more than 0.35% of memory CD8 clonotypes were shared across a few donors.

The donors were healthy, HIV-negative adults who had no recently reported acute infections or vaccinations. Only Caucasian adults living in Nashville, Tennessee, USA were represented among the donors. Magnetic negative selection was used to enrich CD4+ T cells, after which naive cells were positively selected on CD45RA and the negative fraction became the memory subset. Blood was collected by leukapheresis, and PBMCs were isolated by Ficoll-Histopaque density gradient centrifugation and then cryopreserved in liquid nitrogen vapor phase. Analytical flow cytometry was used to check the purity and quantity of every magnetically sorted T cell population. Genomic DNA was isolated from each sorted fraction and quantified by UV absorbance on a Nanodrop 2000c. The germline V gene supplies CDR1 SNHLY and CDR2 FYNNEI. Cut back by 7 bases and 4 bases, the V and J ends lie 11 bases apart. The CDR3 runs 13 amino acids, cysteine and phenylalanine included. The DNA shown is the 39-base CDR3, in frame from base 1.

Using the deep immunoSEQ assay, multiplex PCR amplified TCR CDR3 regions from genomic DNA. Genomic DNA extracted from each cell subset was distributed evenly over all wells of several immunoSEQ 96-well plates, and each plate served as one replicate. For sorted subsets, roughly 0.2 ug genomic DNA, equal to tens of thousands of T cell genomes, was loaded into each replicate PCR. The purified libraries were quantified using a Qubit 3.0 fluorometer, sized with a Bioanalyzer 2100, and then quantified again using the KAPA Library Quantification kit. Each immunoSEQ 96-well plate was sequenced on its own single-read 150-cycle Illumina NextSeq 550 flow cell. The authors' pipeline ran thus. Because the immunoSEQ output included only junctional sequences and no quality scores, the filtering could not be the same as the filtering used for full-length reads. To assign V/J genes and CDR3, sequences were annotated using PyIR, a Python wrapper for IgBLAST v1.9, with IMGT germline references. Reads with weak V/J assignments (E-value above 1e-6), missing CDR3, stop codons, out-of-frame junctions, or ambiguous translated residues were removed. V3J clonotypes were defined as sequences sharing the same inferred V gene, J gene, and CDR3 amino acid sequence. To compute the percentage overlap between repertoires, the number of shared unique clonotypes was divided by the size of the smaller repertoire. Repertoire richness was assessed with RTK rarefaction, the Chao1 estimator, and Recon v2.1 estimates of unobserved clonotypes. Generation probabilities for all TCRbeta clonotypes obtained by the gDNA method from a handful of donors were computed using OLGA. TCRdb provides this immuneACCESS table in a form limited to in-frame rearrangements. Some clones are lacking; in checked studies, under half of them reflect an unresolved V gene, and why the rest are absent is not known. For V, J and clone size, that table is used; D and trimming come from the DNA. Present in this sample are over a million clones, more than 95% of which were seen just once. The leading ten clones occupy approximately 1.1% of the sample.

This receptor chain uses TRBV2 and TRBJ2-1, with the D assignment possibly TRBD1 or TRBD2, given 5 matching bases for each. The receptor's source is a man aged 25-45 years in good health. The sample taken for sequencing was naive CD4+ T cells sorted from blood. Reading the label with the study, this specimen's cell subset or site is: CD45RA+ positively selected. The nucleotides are TGTGCCAGCAAGAGGGACGGATACAATGAGCAGTTCTTC. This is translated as CASKRDGYNEQFF.